Listed below are T cell receptor beta chains from one sample, sequenced in a study of technical replicates of blood from a few donors. Clones were sequenced by immunoSEQ multiplex PCR, and TCRdb holds only the in-frame ones, with some missing. The table lists about 81,000 clones, roughly 77% of them singletons, with approximately 3.5% in the top ten. The source material was PBMCs. The receptors originated from a human donor in good health. Some clones in this sample may be carry-over from other donors' samples. Both conserved end residues are part of each CDR3. The D gene is left open where the match is weak. Some rows have no size entry. The others give once, few or many, or a class for an expanded clone.

abundance,j_gene,v_gene,d_gene,CDR3aa,CDR3nt
once,TRBJ2-2,TRBV18,-,CASSVQNLNTGELFF,TGTGCCAGCTCAGTACAGAACCTGAACACCGGGGAGCTGTTTTTT
-,TRBJ2-3,TRBV9,-,CASSIGDTQYF,TGTGCCAGCAGCATCGGAGATACGCAGTATTTT
-,TRBJ1-2,TRBV4-2,-,CASRQGGGYTF,TGTGCCAGCAGACAGGGTGGAGGCTACACCTTC
-,TRBJ1-1,TRBV7-9,-,CASSSWIRTVTNTEAFF,TGTGCCAGCAGCTCCTGGATAAGGACAGTGACTAACACTGAAGCTTTCTTT
-,TRBJ2-7,TRBV5-8,TRBD1,CASSLSGQSYEQYF,TGTGCCAGCAGCTTGTCGGGACAGAGCTACGAGCAGTACTTC
-,TRBJ1-2,TRBV28,-,CASSLRRVGYTF,TGTGCCAGCAGTCTCAGACGGGTTGGCTACACCTTC
-,TRBJ2-7,TRBV28,-,CASSSHQLRQWTPRLSEQYF,TGTGCCAGCAGTTCGCATCAACTAAGACAGTGGACACCCCGACTTAGCGAGCAGTACTTC
-,TRBJ2-5,TRBV9,TRBD1,CASSVETGEETQYF,TGTGCCAGCAGCGTAGAGACAGGGGAAGAGACCCAGTACTTC
few,TRBJ2-5,TRBV5-5,TRBD2,CASSLELAGGRETQYF,TGTGCCAGCAGCTTGGAACTAGCGGGGGGCCGGGAGACCCAGTACTTC
-,TRBJ2-1,TRBV5-1,-,CASSFRGSDNEQFF,TGCGCCAGCAGCTTCAGGGGAAGTGACAATGAGCAGTTCTTC
once,TRBJ2-1,TRBV5-1,TRBD2,CASSLGGTSGTNEQFF,TGCGCCAGCAGCTTGGGCGGGACTAGCGGGACGAATGAGCAGTTCTTC
-,TRBJ2-2,TRBV9,-,CASSSRIINTGELFF,TGTGCCAGCAGCTCCAGGATAATAAACACCGGGGAGCTGTTTTTT
once,TRBJ2-7,TRBV11-2,-,CASSADSSYEQYF,TGTGCCAGCAGCGCAGACAGCTCCTACGAGCAGTACTTC
-,TRBJ1-5,TRBV6-5,-,CASSYWADYSNQPQHF,TGTGCCAGCAGTTACTGGGCAGACTATAGCAATCAGCCCCAGCATTTT
-,TRBJ2-3,TRBV9,-,CASSVSVSTTDTQYF,TGTGCCAGCAGCGTATCGGTCTCTACCACGGATACGCAGTATTTT
-,TRBJ2-3,TRBV19,TRBD2,CASSRAGVGSSTDTQYF,TGTGCCAGTAGTAGAGCGGGAGTCGGTTCTAGCACAGATACGCAGTATTTT
-,TRBJ2-1,TRBV29-1,-,CSVGDRYNNEQFF,TGCAGCGTTGGAGACAGATACAACAATGAGCAGTTCTTC
-,TRBJ2-3,TRBV9,TRBD2,CASSPSLSGRAGTQYF,TGTGCCAGCAGCCCGTCCTTGAGCGGGAGGGCCGGTACGCAGTATTTT
-,TRBJ2-3,TRBV7-9,TRBD2,CASSLHSGTQYF,TGTGCCAGCAGCTTACATAGCGGGACGCAGTATTTT
-,TRBJ1-4,TRBV11-2,-,CASRQIQAGRTYEKLFF,TGTGCCAGCAGACAGATCCAAGCGGGTAGAACCTATGAAAAACTGTTTTTT
-,TRBJ1-2,TRBV11-2,-,CASSLERAQVHGYTF,TGTGCCAGCAGCTTAGAGAGGGCCCAAGTCCATGGCTACACCTTC
-,TRBJ2-7,TRBV5-1,TRBD2,CASSFSGRTSEQYF,TGCGCCAGCAGCTTTAGCGGGAGAACATCCGAGCAGTACTTC
-,TRBJ1-1,TRBV16,TRBD1,CASSRQGATKGPNTEAFF,TGTGCCAGCAGCAGACAGGGGGCCACGAAGGGGCCCAACACTGAAGCTTTCTTT
once,TRBJ2-7,TRBV2,TRBD2,CASSQGSGGYEQYF,TGTGCCAGCAGCCAGGGTAGCGGGGGCTACGAGCAGTACTTC
-,TRBJ2-6,TRBV6-1,TRBD1,CASSGDRAGANVLTF,TGTGCCAGCAGTGGGGACAGGGCTGGGGCCAACGTCCTGACTTTC
-,TRBJ2-7,TRBV7-9,TRBD1,CASSAAGTGAYEQYF,TGTGCCAGCAGCGCCGCGGGGACAGGGGCCTACGAGCAGTACTTC
-,TRBJ2-1,TRBV4-3,TRBD2,CASSQDGAGGRAGGNEQFF,TGCGCCAGCAGCCAAGACGGTGCGGGAGGGAGGGCAGGTGGGAATGAGCAGTTCTTC
once,TRBJ2-6,TRBV7-9,-,CASSFRGSGANVLTF,TGTGCCAGCAGCTTTAGAGGCTCTGGGGCCAACGTCCTGACTTTC
-,TRBJ1-2,TRBV7-9,-,CASSLQGIWYGYTF,TGTGCCAGCAGCTTACAGGGCATCTGGTATGGCTACACCTTC
-,TRBJ2-5,TRBV5-1,TRBD2,CASSLASSGGAVETQYF,TGCGCCAGCAGCTTGGCGTCTAGCGGGGGGGCTGTGGAGACCCAGTACTTC
-,TRBJ2-2,TRBV7-9,TRBD2,CASSWGGEAGELFF,TGTGCCAGCAGCTGGGGGGGAGAGGCCGGGGAGCTGTTTTTT
-,TRBJ2-3,TRBV7-2,TRBD1,CASSLQGAPNTQYF,TGTGCCAGCAGCTTACAGGGGGCCCCAAATACGCAGTATTTT
few,TRBJ1-2,TRBV27,-,CASSLSANYGYTF,TGTGCCAGCAGTTTATCAGCGAACTATGGCTACACCTTC
-,TRBJ2-1,TRBV30,TRBD1,CAWSVRLGQGEVCAYNEQFF,TGTGCCTGGAGTGTACGTCTGGGACAGGGAGAAGTTTGTGCCTACAATGAGCAGTTCTTC
-,TRBJ1-2,TRBV28,TRBD1,CASSSVGQGADGYTF,TGTGCCAGCAGTTCTGTAGGACAGGGGGCGGATGGCTACACCTTC
-,TRBJ1-4,TRBV9,-,CASSAQATNEKLFF,TGTGCCAGCAGCGCACAGGCAACTAATGAAAAACTGTTTTTT
-,TRBJ2-1,TRBV12-5,-,CASGLPPGVAPFF,TGTGCTAGTGGTCTCCCCCCCGGGGTAGCGCCATTCTTC
-,TRBJ1-1,TRBV7-9,-,CASSPGGGGTEAFF,TGTGCCAGCAGCCCCGGAGGAGGCGGCACTGAAGCTTTCTTT
-,TRBJ2-7,TRBV2,-,CASSETRAGGFIYEQYF,TGTGCCAGCAGTGAAACTCGCGCGGGCGGGTTCATCTACGAGCAGTACTTC
-,TRBJ2-2,TRBV7-9,TRBD2,CASSSGLAGGSTGELFF,TGTGCCAGCAGTTCAGGACTAGCGGGAGGTTCGACCGGGGAGCTGTTTTTT
-,TRBJ2-7,TRBV10-3,TRBD1,CAISEWDRSSYEQYF,TGTGCCATCAGTGAGTGGGACAGGAGCTCCTACGAGCAGTACTTC
-,TRBJ1-6,TRBV9,-,CASSVPGGSPLHF,TGTGCCAGCAGCGTCCCCGGGGGTTCACCCCTCCACTTT
once,TRBJ2-4,TRBV11-2,-,CASSSWTVAKNIQYF,TGTGCCAGCAGCTCCTGGACAGTAGCCAAAAACATTCAGTACTTC
-,TRBJ2-7,TRBV6-5,TRBD1,CASSYSNRGYEQYF,TGTGCCAGCAGTTACTCTAACAGGGGTTACGAGCAGTACTTC
-,TRBJ1-5,TRBV7-9,TRBD1,CASSQGGRNQPQHF,TGTGCCAGCAGCCAAGGGGGCCGCAATCAGCCCCAGCATTTT
-,TRBJ1-2,TRBV7-8,TRBD1,CASSSLQGANYGYTF,TGTGCCAGCAGCTCGTTACAGGGGGCTAACTATGGCTACACCTTC
-,TRBJ2-5,TRBV6-1,TRBD2,CASAGLAGAETQYF,TGTGCCAGCGCGGGGCTAGCGGGAGCGGAGACCCAGTACTTC
few,TRBJ2-7,TRBV4-3,TRBD2,CASSQAGREVDEQYF,TGCGCCAGCAGCCAAGCTGGACGGGAGGTCGACGAGCAGTACTTC
-,TRBJ1-2,TRBV4-3,TRBD1,CASSQDLRRGTGNNYGYTF,TGCGCCAGCAGCCAAGATCTGAGAAGGGGGACAGGGAATAACTATGGCTACACCTTC